This is a list of T cell receptor beta chains from one sample in a study of OX40 agonist ivuxolimab in advanced cancers. The data were produced by immunoSEQ multiplex PCR, yet TCRdb's version contains in-frame clones alone and is incomplete. The repertoire has 65,000 or so clones, around 84% of them found once; the top ten carry less than 5%. Here the sequenced sample was CD4+ or CD8+ T cells sorted from blood, taken in a trial of the OX40 agonist ivuxolimab. The receptors stem from an adult with an advanced solid tumor such as melanoma, head and neck, liver or kidney cancer. The CDR3 runs from the conserved cysteine through the conserved F or W. A D gene is named only where the DNA matches it firmly. Clone size is given for some rows only: seen once, a few or many times, or a class if the clone is expanded.

size	D	J	V	CDR3	DNA
.	.	TRBJ1-1	TRBV5-1	CASSLDRLVNTEAFF	TGCGCCAGCAGCTTAGACCGATTGGTGAACACTGAAGCTTTCTTT
.	TRBD1	TRBJ2-6	TRBV5-4	CASTDPGTGAGANVLTF	TGTGCCAGCACGGACCCGGGGACAGGGGCTGGGGCCAACGTCCTGACTTTC
.	.	TRBJ1-5	TRBV7-8	CASSAGMNNQPQHF	TGTGCCAGCAGCGCCGGCATGAACAATCAGCCCCAGCATTTT
.	.	TRBJ2-3	TRBV7-9	CASSLRDSTDTQYF	TGTGCCAGCAGCTTGAGGGACTCCACAGATACGCAGTATTTT
once	.	TRBJ2-1	TRBV5-1	CASSPPGYNEQFF	TGCGCCAGCAGCCCCCCGGGTTACAATGAGCAGTTCTTC
.	TRBD1	TRBJ2-5	TRBV4-1	CASSQVGTGGIGETQYF	TGCGCCAGCAGCCAAGTGGGGACAGGAGGGATTGGAGAGACCCAGTACTTC
.	.	TRBJ1-5	TRBV19	CATAGSGNQPQHF	TGTGCCACCGCCGGTTCTGGGAATCAGCCCCAGCATTTT
.	.	TRBJ2-7	TRBV7-9	CASSLMGSIYEQYF	TGTGCCAGCAGCTTAATGGGCAGTATCTACGAGCAGTACTTC
.	.	TRBJ1-1	TRBV6-5	CASSQDGDTEAFF	TGTGCCAGCAGCCAGGACGGGGACACTGAAGCTTTCTTT
.	.	TRBJ1-4	TRBV5-1	CASSLWAGEAYEKLFF	TGCGCCAGCAGCTTGTGGGCAGGTGAAGCCTATGAAAAACTGTTTTTT
once	.	TRBJ2-2	TRBV5-1	CASSLGGRTGELFF	TGCGCCAGCAGTCTAGGGGGAAGGACCGGGGAGCTGTTTTTT
.	.	TRBJ2-6	TRBV5-1	CASSVGDIPSGANVLTF	TGCGCCAGCAGCGTTGGGGACATTCCCTCTGGGGCCAACGTCCTGACTTTC
.	.	TRBJ1-1	TRBV14	CASSHQDASPSIF	TGTGCCAGCAGCCACCAGGACGCTTCTCCTAGTATCTTT
once	.	TRBJ2-7	TRBV9	CASSVAPNTYEQYF	TGTGCCAGCAGCGTAGCACCGAATACTTACGAGCAGTACTTC
few	.	TRBJ1-3	TRBV9	CASSVTYQNTIYF	TGTGCCAGCAGCGTCACCTACCAAAACACCATATATTTT
.	TRBD2	TRBJ2-2	TRBV5-1	CASSFSGGFTGELFF	TGCGCCAGCAGCTTTAGCGGGGGGTTCACCGGGGAGCTGTTTTTT
few	.	TRBJ2-5	TRBV7-3	CASSLGSRPSYF	TGTGCCAGCAGCTTAGGATCGCGGCCCTCTTACTTC
.	.	TRBJ2-5	TRBV15	CATSRDRGQETQYF	TGTGCCACCAGCAGAGACAGGGGCCAAGAGACCCAGTACTTC
.	.	TRBJ1-1	TRBV12-5	CASGPRASVSTEAFF	TGTGCTAGTGGTCCCCGGGCCTCGGTGAGCACTGAAGCTTTCTTT
.	.	TRBJ2-2	TRBV29-1	CSGQKTGELFF	TGCAGCGGACAGAAGACCGGGGAGCTGTTTTTT
.	.	TRBJ2-3	TRBV4-2	CASSQEGAGWVTDTQYF	TGTGCCAGCAGCCAAGAGGGGGCGGGGTGGGTCACAGATACGCAGTATTTT
.	.	TRBJ1-2	TRBV4-1	CASSQDLHRRGYTF	TGCGCCAGCAGCCAAGATCTCCACAGGCGGGGCTACACCTTC
few	.	TRBJ2-1	TRBV7-2	CASSLAYGSFNEQFF	TGTGCCAGCAGCTTAGCGTATGGTAGCTTCAATGAGCAGTTCTTC
.	.	TRBJ1-1	TRBV5-1	CASSSGAGRTEAFF	TGCGCCAGCAGCTCGGGAGCGGGTCGCACTGAAGCTTTCTTT
.	TRBD2	TRBJ2-5	TRBV18	CASSPPGTSDQETQYF	TGTGCCAGCTCACCACCCGGGACTAGCGACCAAGAGACCCAGTACTTC
.	TRBD1	TRBJ2-7	TRBV19	CASSPGAGTGDYEQYF	TGTGCCAGTAGCCCCGGGGCCGGGACAGGGGACTACGAGCAGTACTTC
few	.	TRBJ1-2	TRBV19	CAADRGEGYGYTF	TGTGCCGCCGATAGGGGGGAGGGCTATGGCTACACCTTC
.	.	TRBJ1-3	TRBV9	CASSVEIGAAGNTIYF	TGTGCCAGCAGCGTAGAAATCGGGGCAGCTGGAAACACCATATATTTT
.	.	TRBJ2-1	TRBV6-5	CASSFGGVYEQFF	TGTGCCAGCAGTTTCGGCGGGGTGTATGAGCAGTTCTTC
.	TRBD2	TRBJ2-2	TRBV7-2	CASSVLAGGPGGELFF	TGTGCCAGCAGCGTGCTAGCGGGAGGGCCGGGCGGGGAGCTGTTTTTT
.	.	TRBJ1-2	TRBV19	CASSIDTGGNYGYTF	TGTGCCAGTAGTATAGATACGGGGGGGAACTATGGCTACACCTTC
.	.	TRBJ2-1	TRBV5-4	CASTNQGGLGYNEQFF	TGTGCCAGCACCAACCAAGGGGGGTTGGGTTACAATGAGCAGTTCTTC
.	.	TRBJ1-1	TRBV9	CASSVGPSNTEAFF	TGTGCCAGCAGCGTAGGTCCTTCGAACACTGAAGCTTTCTTT
.	.	TRBJ2-7	TRBV14	CASSLIAGASYEQYF	TGTGCCAGCAGCCTGATAGCCGGGGCATCCTACGAGCAGTACTTC
.	TRBD2	TRBJ2-3	TRBV5-6	CASSQTSGAGRDTQYF	TGTGCCAGCAGCCAGACTAGCGGGGCTGGGAGGGATACGCAGTATTTT
.	.	TRBJ1-2	TRBV25-1	CASSLGGYGYTF	TGTGCCAGCAGCCTCGGGGGCTATGGCTACACCTTC
.	.	TRBJ1-6	TRBV6-1	CATVGALNSPLHF	TGTGCCACCGTCGGGGCTCTCAATTCACCCCTCCACTTT
.	TRBD1	TRBJ2-3	TRBV18	CASSPPGQGSDTQYF	TGTGCCAGCTCACCACCGGGACAGGGGTCAGATACGCAGTATTTT
.	.	TRBJ1-1	TRBV14	CASSQWGGATEAFF	TGTGCCAGCAGCCAATGGGGGGGGGCTACTGAAGCTTTCTTT
few	.	TRBJ1-5	TRBV21-1	CASSQREGGSNQPQHF	TGTGCCAGCAGCCAAAGGGAAGGGGGAAGCAATCAGCCCCAGCATTTT
.	.	TRBJ2-1	TRBV4-3	CASSQDFGARLYNEQFF	TGCGCCAGCAGCCAAGATTTCGGGGCCCGACTCTACAATGAGCAGTTCTTC
once	TRBD1	TRBJ2-3	TRBV11-2	CASSSRQGPIASHTDTQYF	TGTGCCAGCAGCAGTAGACAGGGCCCAATTGCATCACACACAGATACGCAGTATTTT
.	.	TRBJ2-5	TRBV5-1	CASSLQGPQETQYF	TGCGCCAGCAGCTTACAGGGCCCCCAAGAGACCCAGTACTTC
.	TRBD2	TRBJ2-1	TRBV4-1	CASSQPTSGYAEQFF	TGCGCCAGCAGCCAACCGACTAGCGGTTATGCTGAGCAGTTCTTC
.	TRBD2	TRBJ2-1	TRBV25-1	CASTPGGALYNEQFF	TGTGCCAGCACCCCCGGGGGGGCTCTCTACAATGAGCAGTTCTTC
.	.	TRBJ1-5	TRBV12-2	CASRPEGGPDGSGQPQHF	TGTGCAAGTCGCCCAGAGGGGGGCCCGGACGGGAGCGGACAGCCCCAGCATTTT
.	.	TRBJ2-3	TRBV5-1	CASSRVGDTQYF	TGCGCCAGCAGCCGAGTTGGGGATACGCAGTATTTT
.	.	TRBJ1-1	TRBV27	CASRSQGGSFF	TGTGCCAGCAGATCACAGGGAGGGTCTTTCTTT
.	.	TRBJ2-7	TRBV27	CASSFKGNGPINSYEQYF	TGTGCCAGCAGTTTTAAGGGTAACGGGCCGATAAATTCTTACGAGCAGTACTTC
.	TRBD1	TRBJ1-1	TRBV19	CASSMGTGAPSTEAFF	TGTGCCAGTAGTATGGGGACAGGGGCCCCGAGCACTGAAGCTTTCTTT
.	TRBD1	TRBJ1-2	TRBV5-1	CASSRSGTGGIGYGYTF	TGCGCCAGCAGCAGATCCGGGACAGGGGGTATCGGCTATGGCTACACCTTC
.	.	TRBJ2-1	TRBV11-3	CASSLGPYNEQFF	TGTGCCAGCAGCTTAGGTCCCTACAATGAGCAGTTCTTC
few	.	TRBJ1-4	TRBV7-9	CASSSDATNEKLFF	TGTGCCAGCAGTTCGGACGCAACTAATGAAAAACTGTTTTTT
.	.	TRBJ2-1	TRBV11-1	CASSAGQKTSYNEQFF	TGTGCCAGCAGCGCAGGACAGAAAACCTCCTACAATGAGCAGTTCTTC
.	.	TRBJ1-6	TRBV29-1	CSVFSPPLHF	TGCAGCGTTTTCTCCCCACCCCTCCACTTT
.	TRBD1	TRBJ1-6	TRBV10-2	CASRRAGGEGSYNSPLHF	TGCGCCAGCAGGCGCGCAGGGGGCGAGGGCTCCTATAATTCACCCCTCCACTTT
.	.	TRBJ2-7	TRBV5-1	CASSLALGTTYEQYF	TGCGCCAGCAGCTTGGCTCTCGGGACAACCTACGAGCAGTACTTC
.	.	TRBJ2-6	TRBV27	CASSFWDSSGANVLTF	TGTGCCAGCAGTTTTTGGGATTCCTCTGGGGCCAACGTCCTGACTTTC
.	.	TRBJ2-3	TRBV7-9	CASTPRDRTDTQYF	TGTGCCAGCACCCCCAGGGACCGCACAGATACGCAGTATTTT